Included here is one T cell receptor beta chain sequence, with context. Its target is unknown. The sample is drawn from a study of spatial heterogeneity in lung cancer. Whole-study context: Across the raw uncorrected reads, a unique TCR and UMI combination was observed, on average, more than ten times.

Findings and caveats of the study: Relative to follow-up, resection was when ubiquitous expanded tumor TCRs appeared more in blood.

V was cut by 4 bases and J by 7 bases, with 20 bases left in between. The CDR3 totals 15 residues. Germline V gene sequence: CDR1 SGDLS, CDR2 YYNGEE. TCRdb independently ran MiXCR on the 5' RACE reads; one entry per CDR3 protein. The sample holds tens of thousands of distinct CDR3 sequences, about 6% seen once. Specified time point: sample taken at primary tumor resection. Unsorted whole RNA from tumor, nontumor lung or frozen PBMC underwent sequencing. The donor population consisted of approximately 70 patients with untreated, early-stage non-small cell lung cancer. This sequence originates from a male donor with early-stage non-small cell lung cancer. The source was PBMCs, collected at surgery. The chain links TRBV9 to TRBJ1-2; tentative D call: TRBD1 (6 bases). The CDR3 nucleotides are TGTGCCAGCAGCCCGGACAGTTGGGCTTGGGGTGGCTACACCTTC. Translated, it gives CASSPDSWAWGGYTF.